The 5 T cell receptor beta chains below all came from one sample that was sequenced in a study of radiotherapy plus CTLA-4 blockade in lung cancer. Assay: immunoSEQ multiplex PCR; the TCRdb copy retains only in-frame clones and omits some. Of 60,000 to 85,000 clones in the sample, 70% to 90% are singletons; the top ten hold approximately 0.9%. The source material was peripheral blood, sampled from a patient treated with radiotherapy plus ipilimumab. These receptors all stem from a human donor with non-small cell lung cancer who had stable disease on radiotherapy plus ipilimumab.

V and J are TRBV2 and TRBJ1-1; tentatively, D is TRBD1 (5 bases). The CDR3 consists of 17 residues. The germline V gene encodes CDR1 SNHLY and CDR2 FYNNEI. The ends were cut back, 5 bases at V and 2 bases at J, with 21 bases in the middle. CDR3 sequence reads: CASSPLEFLTDNTEAFF. The CDR3 region has the DNA TGTGCCAGCAGTCCGCTAGAATTTTTGACAGACAACACTGAAGCTTTCTTT.

The chain has TRBV7-6 and TRBJ2-7; D possibly corresponds to TRBD2 (5 bases). CDR3 length: 15 residues. V lost 0 bases and J lost 5, with 14 bases in between. The germline V gene has CDR1 SGHVS and CDR2 FNYEAQ. In DNA form, the CDR3 reads TGTGCCAGCAGCTTAGCGCGGGTAGCAAAGGACGAGCAGTACTTC. Translation gives CASSLARVAKDEQYF.

The gene calls are TRBV7-9 and TRBJ1-6; maybe TRBD1 (5 bases). The V end was cut by 1 base, the J end by 7 bases, with 5 bases between. CDR3 length: 13 residues. Per the germline V gene, CDR1 is SEHNR and CDR2 is FQNEAQ (reference sequence). The CDR3 loop reads CASSLEGNSPLHF. DNA for the CDR3: TGTGCCAGCAGCTTAGAGGGGAATTCACCCCTCCACTTT.

CDR3 nucleotides: TGTGCCAGCAGTCCAATAGGACAGGGGGACGAGCAGTACTTC. It yields the protein CASSPIGQGDEQYF. V gene TRBV28 combines with J gene TRBJ2-7, with 10 bases matching TRBD1. This CDR3 is 14 amino acids long. The V gene's germline CDR1 is MDHEN and CDR2 SYDVKM. After removal of 5 bases from V and 5 bases from J, the junction contained 6 bases not matched to a gene.

This sequence joins TRBV2 and TRBJ1-6, with D unresolved. Germline CDR1 is SNHLY and CDR2 is FYNNEI. There are 13 residues in the CDR3. V was cut by 6 bases and J by 5 bases, with 8 bases left in between. The CDR3 reads CASRPSNNSPLHF. DNA for the CDR3: TGTGCCAGCAGGCCTAGCAATAATTCACCCCTCCACTTT. The whole variable domain, remainder taken from reference TRBV2 and TRBJ1-6, is EPEVTQTPSHQVTQMGQEVILRCVPISNHLYFYWYRQILGQKVEFLVSFYNNEISEKSEIFDDQFSVERPDGSNFTLKIRSTKLEDSAMYFCASRPSNNSPLHFGNGTRLTVT.